A selection of T cell receptor beta chains follows, all from one sample in a study of T cell responses to AZD1222 COVID-19 vaccine. Measured with immunoSEQ multiplex PCR; TCRdb has only the in-frame clones, and not every one. The sample carries 95,000 to 150,000 clones, around nine tenths recorded once. The material was peripheral blood, obtained on day 0 of AZD1222 vaccination. The receptors originated from an adult in good health. Both conserved end residues are part of each CDR3. D genes are given only for firm matches. Clone size is not always given. Where it is, it says once, few, many or a class for expanded clones.

d_call j_call v_call clone_size cdr3_nt cdr3_aa
TRBD2 TRBJ2-3 TRBV7-2 - TGTGCCAGCAAGGGGGCTAGCGGGGCCCGGAATACGCAGTATTTT CASKGASGARNTQYF
- TRBJ2-7 TRBV7-8 once TGTGCCAGCACCTACGGGGTCCAAGCCTACGAGCAGTACTTC CASTYGVQAYEQYF
- TRBJ2-1 TRBV7-2 once TGTGCCAGCAGCTCCGAAGGGGGGCTATCCTACAATGAGCAGTTCTTC CASSSEGGLSYNEQFF
- TRBJ1-1 TRBV2 - TGTGCCAGTTCCCCCCTGGAAAACATGAACACTGAAGCTTTCTTT CASSPLENMNTEAFF
- TRBJ1-1 TRBV4-1 - TGCGCCAGCAGCCTGGGGCGGATGAACACTGAAGCTTTCTTT CASSLGRMNTEAFF
TRBD1 TRBJ1-1 TRBV13 few TGTGCCAGCAGCTCAGGGGGCCGTAGCGTCACTGAAGCTTTCTTT CASSSGGRSVTEAFF
- TRBJ2-7 TRBV18 - TGTGCCAGCTCACCAACCTCGGCGGGGTTTATCCACGAGCAGTACTTC CASSPTSAGFIHEQYF
- TRBJ1-2 TRBV30 - TGTGCCTGGAGTGTTGGCAGATATGGCTACACCTTC CAWSVGRYGYTF
TRBD1 TRBJ1-3 TRBV5-4 - TGTGCCAGCAGCTTGGCCGGCAGGGGACAGACGGGCACCATATATTTT CASSLAGRGQTGTIYF
- TRBJ2-7 TRBV3-1/TRBV3-2 - TGTGCCAGCAGCCAAGTCGGCGGGGGACAAACCTACGAGCAGTACTTC CASSQVGGGQTYEQYF
- TRBJ2-3 TRBV2 - TGTGCCAGCAGTGAAGGGACCTATACGCAGTATTTT CASSEGTYTQYF
- TRBJ1-2 TRBV2 - TGTGCCAGCAGTGAGGGAGGTTACCTGGGCGGCTACACCTTC CASSEGGYLGGYTF
- TRBJ1-5 TRBV12-3/TRBV12-4 - TGTGCCAGCAGTCCCGCGATGAATCAGCCCCAGCATTTT CASSPAMNQPQHF
- TRBJ2-7 TRBV7-9 - TGTGCCAGCAGCCCCCTCATCGACTGGGGGAGCTCCTACGAGCAGTACTTC CASSPLIDWGSSYEQYF
TRBD1 TRBJ2-7 TRBV29-1 few TGCAGCGTGGGCAAGAGGGGTGACAGGGGCGAGCAGTACTTC CSVGKRGDRGEQYF
- TRBJ2-5 TRBV11-2 - TGTGCCAGCAGCCTACCGGGGGCCTGGGAGACCCAGTACTTC CASSLPGAWETQYF